This T cell receptor (beta chain) was recorded in a study of blood T cell repertoires in COVID-19. Looking at the study overall: The samples span acute and convalescent COVID-19 from the United States, Italy and Spain. PBMCs, B-cell-depleted T cells, or T cells were the source of the cDNA or gDNA that made up the material.

As originally analysed: It was from reference gene primer amplification that nucleated cell counts were estimated. TCRdb keeps only in-frame clones here, not all; method: immunoSEQ multiplex PCR. The V and J calls and clone size were taken over from that table, and D and trimming were inferred from the DNA. This sample yields roughly 220,000 clones, of which about 86% are seen a single time; 3% belongs to the top ten. Material for sequencing was peripheral blood. The sequence was collected from a woman in her 30s who had recovered from COVID-19.

The CDR3: CASTLELAGEDQPQHF. DNA for the CDR3: TGTGCCAGTACCCTAGAGTTGGCAGGGGAAGATCAGCCCCAGCATTTT. The genes are TRBV19 and TRBJ1-5, with D tentatively TRBD1 (6 bases). This CDR3 has 16 residues. Germline CDR1 is LNHDA and CDR2 is SQIVND (reference sequence). V gave up 7 bases and J gave up 5 bases, with 21 bases separating them.